The entry that follows covers one T cell receptor (beta chain) sequence. V lost 0 bases to trimming and J lost 9 bases, with 13 bases between them. The germline V gene has CDR1 SGHRS and CDR2 YFSETQ. The CDR3 covers 14 residues. These data come from a study of CD8+ T cells in alopecia areata. Study in general: Dosing with tofacitinib proceeded for 6 to 18 months, followed by 6 months off drug.

In each case, RNA was isolated and then reverse transcribed into cDNA as the sequencing template. The method was immunoSEQ multiplex PCR; TCRdb's version includes in-frame clones alone and lacks a portion of them. The top ten clones hold roughly 1.3% of a sample with about 97,000 clones, around 45% of them seen once. This sequence originates from a human donor with alopecia areata. This chain connects TRBV5-1 to TRBJ2-1; a possible D gene is TRBD1 (5 bases). Sequencing was done on a sample of CD4+ T cells sorted from blood. The DNA for the CDR3 is TGCGCCAGCAGCTTGGAGTTCAGGGCGGTTGAGCAGTTCTTC. This translates into CASSLEFRAVEQFF. Filled out from reference TRBV5-1 and TRBJ2-1, the complete variable domain reads KAGVTQTPRYLIKTRGQQVTLSCSPISGHRSVSWYQQTPGQGLQFLFEYFSETQRNKGNFPGRFSGRQFSNSRSEMNVSTLELGDSALYLCASSLEFRAVEQFFGPGTRLTVL.